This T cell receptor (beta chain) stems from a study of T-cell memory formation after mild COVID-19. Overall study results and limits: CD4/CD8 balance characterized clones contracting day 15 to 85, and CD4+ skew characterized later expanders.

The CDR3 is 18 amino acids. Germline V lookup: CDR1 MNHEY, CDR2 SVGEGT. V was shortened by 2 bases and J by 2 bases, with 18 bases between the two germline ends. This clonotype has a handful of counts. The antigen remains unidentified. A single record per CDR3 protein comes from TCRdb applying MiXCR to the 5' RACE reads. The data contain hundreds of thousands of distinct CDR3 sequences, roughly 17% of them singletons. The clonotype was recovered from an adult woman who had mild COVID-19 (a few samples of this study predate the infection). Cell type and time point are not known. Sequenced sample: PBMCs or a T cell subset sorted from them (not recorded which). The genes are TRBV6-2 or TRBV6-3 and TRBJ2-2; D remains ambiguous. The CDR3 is CASSYPPARYLNTGELFF. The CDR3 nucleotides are TGTGCCAGCAGTTACCCCCCGGCCCGCTATCTTAACACCGGGGAGCTGTTTTTT.